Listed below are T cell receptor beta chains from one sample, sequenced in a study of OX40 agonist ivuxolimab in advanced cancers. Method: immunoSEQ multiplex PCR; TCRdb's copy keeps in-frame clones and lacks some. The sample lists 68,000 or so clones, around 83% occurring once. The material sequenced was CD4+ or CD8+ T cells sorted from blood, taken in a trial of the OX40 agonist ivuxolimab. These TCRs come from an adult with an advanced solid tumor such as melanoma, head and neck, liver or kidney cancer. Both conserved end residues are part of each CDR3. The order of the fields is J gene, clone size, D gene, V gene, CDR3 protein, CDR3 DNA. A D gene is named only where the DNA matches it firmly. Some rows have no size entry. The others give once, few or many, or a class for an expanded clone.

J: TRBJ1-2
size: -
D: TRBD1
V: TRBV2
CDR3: CASRTGTYGYTF
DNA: TGTGCCAGCAGGACAGGGACATATGGCTACACCTTC

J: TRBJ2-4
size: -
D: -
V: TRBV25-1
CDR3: CASGTPGQIAKNIQYF
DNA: TGTGCCAGCGGAACACCGGGACAAATTGCCAAAAACATTCAGTACTTC

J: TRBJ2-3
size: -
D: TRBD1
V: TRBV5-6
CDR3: CASSLLGTGGSTDTQYF
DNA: TGTGCCAGCAGCTTGCTAGGGACAGGAGGTTCCACAGATACGCAGTATTTT

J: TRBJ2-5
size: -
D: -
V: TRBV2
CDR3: CASRENRSPGVIGETQYF
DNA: TGTGCCAGCAGGGAAAACAGGAGCCCCGGGGTAATCGGGGAGACCCAGTACTTC

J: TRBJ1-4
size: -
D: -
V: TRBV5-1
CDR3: CASREQGHEKLFF
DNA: TGCGCCAGTAGGGAACAAGGTCATGAAAAACTGTTTTTT

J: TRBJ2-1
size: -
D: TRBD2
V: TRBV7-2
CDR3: CASSPAGRGGVYNEQFF
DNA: TGTGCCAGCAGCCCGGCGGGGCGGGGGGGCGTCTACAATGAGCAGTTCTTC

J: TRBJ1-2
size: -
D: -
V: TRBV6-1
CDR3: CASSGLGGHGYTF
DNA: TGTGCCAGCAGTGGGCTCGGGGGTCATGGCTACACCTTC

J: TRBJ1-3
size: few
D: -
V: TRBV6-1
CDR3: CASSETGGQRNTIYF
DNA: TGTGCCAGCAGTGAAACGGGGGGGCAGAGAAACACCATATATTTT

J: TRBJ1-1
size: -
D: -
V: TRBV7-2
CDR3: CASSLGHQSTEAFF
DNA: TGTGCCAGCAGCTTAGGGCACCAGAGCACTGAAGCTTTCTTT

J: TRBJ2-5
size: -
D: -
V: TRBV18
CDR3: CASSRGQLQETQYF
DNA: TGTGCCAGCTCACGCGGACAGCTCCAAGAGACCCAGTACTTC

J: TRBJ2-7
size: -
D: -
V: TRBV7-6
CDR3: CASSLWQGYEQYF
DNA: TGTGCCAGCAGCTTGTGGCAGGGCTACGAGCAGTACTTC

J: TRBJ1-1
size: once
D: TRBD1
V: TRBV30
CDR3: CAWSGDPDRGRAFF
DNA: TGTGCCTGGAGTGGCGACCCAGACAGGGGCCGGGCTTTCTTT

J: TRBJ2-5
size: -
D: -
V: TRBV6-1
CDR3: CASSEPQRQETQYF
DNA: TGTGCCAGCAGTGAACCCCAGCGCCAAGAGACCCAGTACTTC

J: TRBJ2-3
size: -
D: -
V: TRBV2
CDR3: CASMYRAGARTDTQYF
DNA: TGTGCCAGCATGTATAGGGCGGGGGCCCGCACAGATACGCAGTATTTT

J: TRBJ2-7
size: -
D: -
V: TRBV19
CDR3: CASSISQVSYEQYF
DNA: TGTGCCAGTAGTATATCACAGGTGTCATACGAGCAGTACTTC